Listed below are T cell receptor beta chains from one sample, sequenced in a study of cytomegalovirus exposure and HLA in healthy donors. This table comes from immunoSEQ multiplex PCR, and its TCRdb copy is limited to in-frame clones, with some not included. The profile covers 95,000 to 150,000 clones, with around 66% appearing a single time and roughly 8.6% taken by the ten largest. The sample comprised PBMCs. These receptors all come from a woman aged 40 to 55 in good health and CMV-seropositive. CDR3s include the opening cysteine and the closing phenylalanine or tryptophan. D genes are given only for firm matches. Clone size appears in some rows only: once, few, many, or a class for an expanded clone.

few	TRBV29-1	TRBJ1-2	NA	CSVRAPGSYGYTF	TGCAGCGTGCGGGCTCCCGGGAGCTATGGCTACACCTTC
few	TRBV5-8	TRBJ1-2	NA	CASSLAGDSIGYTF	TGTGCCAGCAGCTTGGCGGGGGATTCTATCGGCTACACCTTC
NA	TRBV5-5	TRBJ2-3	TRBD1	CASRDRVSGDTQYF	TGTGCCAGCAGGGACAGGGTAAGTGGGGATACGCAGTATTTT
few	TRBV13	TRBJ1-2	NA	CASSLVTNYGYTF	TGTGCCAGCAGCTTAGTAACTAACTATGGCTACACCTTC
NA	TRBV30	TRBJ2-7	NA	CACVDRTTLEQYF	TGTGCCTGCGTCGACAGGACCACCCTCGAGCAGTACTTC
NA	TRBV19	TRBJ2-1	TRBD2	CASSIRAGVPSNEQFF	TGTGCCAGTAGTATTCGTGCGGGAGTGCCGTCGAATGAGCAGTTCTTC
NA	TRBV29-1	TRBJ1-2	TRBD1	CSVEDPWDRTIYGYTF	TGCAGCGTTGAAGATCCCTGGGACAGGACCATTTATGGCTACACCTTC
NA	TRBV7-6	TRBJ1-1	NA	CASSRPGGLQGINTEAFF	TGTGCCAGCAGCCGTCCCGGCGGGCTGCAGGGGATAAACACTGAAGCTTTCTTT
NA	TRBV6-1	TRBJ2-3	TRBD2	CASSEYWEGGTDTQYF	TGTGCCAGCAGTGAATATTGGGAGGGCGGCACAGATACGCAGTATTTT
NA	TRBV19	TRBJ1-1	NA	CASSLYEVGDTEAFF	TGTGCCAGTAGTCTATACGAGGTAGGTGACACTGAAGCTTTCTTT
once	TRBV28	TRBJ2-7	NA	CASSKYRVQSYEQYF	TGTGCCAGCAGCAAGTACAGGGTTCAATCCTACGAGCAGTACTTC
NA	TRBV18	TRBJ1-1	TRBD1	CASSLKGTGDFGTEAFF	TGTGCCAGCTCACTCAAGGGGACAGGGGATTTCGGCACTGAAGCTTTCTTT
NA	TRBV19	TRBJ1-2	NA	CASTGNRAYGYTF	TGTGCCAGTACTGGAAACAGGGCCTATGGCTACACCTTC
NA	TRBV2	TRBJ2-5	NA	CASSEQGETQYF	TGTGCCAGCAGTGAACAGGGAGAGACCCAGTACTTC
few	TRBV5-1	TRBJ1-5	NA	CASSLGPEDGDNQPQHF	TGCGCCAGCAGCTTGGGTCCCGAGGATGGAGACAATCAGCCCCAGCATTTT
NA	TRBV19	TRBJ1-2	TRBD1	CASRILQGHGYTF	TGTGCCAGTAGGATACTACAGGGGCATGGCTACACCTTC
NA	TRBV28	TRBJ1-2	NA	CASSLWTAHGYTF	TGTGCCAGCAGTTTATGGACAGCTCATGGCTACACCTTC
NA	TRBV5-1	TRBJ1-1	TRBD1	CASSRTGEEFTEAFF	TGCGCCAGCAGCCGGACAGGGGAAGAGTTCACTGAAGCTTTCTTT
NA	TRBV15	TRBJ2-7	NA	CATSLGASGYEQYF	TGTGCCACCAGTTTGGGGGCTAGCGGTTACGAGCAGTACTTC
NA	TRBV2	TRBJ1-1	NA	CASSDDPLGTEAFF	TGTGCCAGCAGTGATGACCCCCTCGGGACTGAAGCTTTCTTT
few	TRBV6-1	TRBJ2-2	NA	CASSEARVPGELFF	TGTGCCAGCAGTGAAGCACGGGTCCCCGGGGAGCTGTTTTTT
NA	TRBV20-1	TRBJ2-7	NA	CSARDPLEQYF	TGCAGTGCTAGAGACCCCTTGGAGCAGTACTTC
NA	TRBV27	TRBJ2-3	TRBD2	CASSPRGLGADTQYF	TGTGCCAGCAGTCCACGGGGACTAGGGGCAGATACGCAGTATTTT
NA	TRBV6-6	TRBJ2-3	NA	CASSYWAVTDTQYF	TGTGCCAGCAGTTATTGGGCAGTCACAGATACGCAGTATTTT
NA	TRBV7-7	TRBJ1-5	NA	CASSQARTVYSNQPQHF	TGTGCTAGCAGCCAAGCTCGGACAGTTTATAGCAATCAGCCCCAGCATTTT
NA	TRBV30	TRBJ2-5	NA	CAWSGQGPQYF	TGTGCCTGGAGTGGGCAGGGGCCCCAGTACTTC
NA	TRBV6-1	TRBJ2-3	TRBD2	CASSEEGRGGLGDTQYF	TGTGCCAGCAGTGAAGAAGGGCGGGGGGGCCTGGGAGATACGCAGTATTTT
few	TRBV30	TRBJ1-2	NA	CALAEGTDGYTF	TGTGCCCTCGCGGAGGGGACGGATGGCTACACCTTC
NA	TRBV5-1	TRBJ2-5	TRBD1	CASSFGQGGETQYF	TGCGCCAGCAGCTTCGGACAGGGGGGAGAGACCCAGTACTTC
NA	TRBV19	TRBJ2-3	TRBD2	CASNSGRITDTQYF	TGTGCCAGTAATAGCGGGAGAATCACAGATACGCAGTATTTT
NA	TRBV29-1	TRBJ2-5	TRBD2	CSVQAGQETQYF	TGCAGCGTTCAAGCGGGACAAGAGACCCAGTACTTC
few	TRBV14	TRBJ2-7	NA	CASSPGLKQYF	TGTGCCAGCAGCCCTGGACTTAAGCAGTACTTC
once	TRBV29-1	TRBJ1-2	NA	CSVEETAYGYTF	TGCAGCGTTGAAGAAACAGCCTATGGCTACACCTTC
NA	TRBV5-1	TRBJ1-2	NA	CASSLHTGQNYGYTF	TGCGCCAGCTCCCTGCATACAGGACAGAACTATGGCTACACCTTC
NA	TRBV30	TRBJ2-7	TRBD1	CAWSLLTTGRIYEQYF	TGTGCCTGGAGTCTCCTCACGACAGGGAGAATCTACGAGCAGTACTTC
NA	TRBV28	TRBJ1-2	TRBD1	CAGQTGDYGYTF	TGTGCCGGCCAGACAGGGGACTATGGCTACACCTTC
NA	TRBV10-3	TRBJ1-5	NA	CAISDGGDQPQHF	TGTGCCATCAGTGACGGGGGGGATCAGCCCCAGCATTTT
NA	TRBV7-9	TRBJ1-2	TRBD1	CASSLAAGQGDYTF	TGTGCCAGCAGCTTAGCCGCAGGACAGGGTGACTACACCTTC
NA	TRBV6-1	TRBJ2-7	TRBD1	CASSGPGTGNYEQYF	TGTGCCAGCAGCGGTCCCGGGACAGGGAATTACGAGCAGTACTTC